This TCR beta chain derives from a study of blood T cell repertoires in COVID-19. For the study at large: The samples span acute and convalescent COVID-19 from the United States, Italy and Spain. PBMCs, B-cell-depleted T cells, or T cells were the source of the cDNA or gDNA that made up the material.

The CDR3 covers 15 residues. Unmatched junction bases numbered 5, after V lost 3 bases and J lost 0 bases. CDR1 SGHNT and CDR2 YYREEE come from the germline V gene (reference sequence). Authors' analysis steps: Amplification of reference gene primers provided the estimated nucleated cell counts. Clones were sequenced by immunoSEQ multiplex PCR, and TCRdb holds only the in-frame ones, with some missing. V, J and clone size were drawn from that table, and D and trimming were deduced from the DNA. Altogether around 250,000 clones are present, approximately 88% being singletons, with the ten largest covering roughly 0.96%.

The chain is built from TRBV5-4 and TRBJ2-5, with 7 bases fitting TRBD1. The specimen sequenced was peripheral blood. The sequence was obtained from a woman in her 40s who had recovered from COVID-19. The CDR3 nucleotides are TGTGCCAGCAGCTATGGACAGGCCAACCAAGAGACCCAGTACTTC. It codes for CASSYGQANQETQYF. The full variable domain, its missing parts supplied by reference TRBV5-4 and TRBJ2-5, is ETGVTQSPTHLIKTRGQQVTLRCSSQSGHNTVSWYQQALGQGPQFIFQYYREEENGRGNFPPRFSGLQFPNYSSELNVNALELDDSALYLCASSYGQANQETQYFGPGTRLLVL.